This T cell receptor (beta chain) was identified during a study of cytomegalovirus exposure and HLA in healthy donors. Overall study context: The approximately 120 validation repertoires, a later analysis reported, used the same platform as the approximately 650 first-cohort repertoires.

The germline V gene has CDR1 GTSNPN and CDR2 SVGIG (reference sequence). V was clipped by 3 bases and J by 0 bases, with 15 bases between them. This CDR3 is 16 amino acids long. TCRdb keeps only in-frame clones here, not all; method: immunoSEQ multiplex PCR. The sample shows fewer than 400,000 clones, more than 80% of them seen only once. The sample comprised PBMCs. The chain recombines TRBV30 with TRBJ2-1, with a weak D call TRBD1 (5 bases). This clonotype was obtained from a woman under 30 in good health and CMV-seronegative. CDR3: CAWSHPRQSSYNEQFF. The CDR3 bases are TGTGCCTGGAGCCACCCTCGACAGAGCTCCTACAATGAGCAGTTCTTC. Full variable domain (rest looked up from reference TRBV30 and TRBJ2-1): SQTIHQWPATLVQPVGSPLSLECTVEGTSNPNLYWYRQAAGRGLQLLFYSVGIGQISSEVPQNLSASRPQDRQFILSSKKLLLSDSGFYLCAWSHPRQSSYNEQFFGPGTRLTVL.